This TCR beta chain was identified in a study of shared clonotypes between healthy human individuals. General study findings and limits: In contrast to clonotypes shared by all four donors, non-shared clonotypes had lower generation probabilities. A handful of donors showed sharing of 4.5% to 5% of naive CD4 clonotypes.

Details on this clone: As yet, its antigen is unknown. A junction boundary mismatches the germline segment, possibly from a read error.

Assay: immunoSEQ multiplex PCR; the TCRdb copy retains only in-frame clones and omits some. The sample has 2 million to 2.5 million clones; roughly 95% are singletons. CDR1 and CDR2 (germline): SGHRS, YFSETQ. This CDR3 region has 14 residues. The source of this sequence is a man in his late teens or twenties in good health. Sequencing was done on a sample of naive CD4+ T cells sorted from blood. Described subset: CD45RA+ positively selected. The chain combines TRBV5-1 with TRBJ2-7; 12 positions agree with TRBD2. As DNA, the CDR3 is TGCGCCAGCAGCGGGTGGACTAGCGGGGCCCCGGTGATCTTC. Amino acids: CASSGWTSGAPVIF.